This T cell receptor (beta chain) was profiled in a study of regulatory T cells in long-lasting Graves disease. Time point of the sample: newly diagnosed GD, antithyroid drugs for less than 3 months. From PBMCs, RNA was extracted and then used to make the TCR library. The CDR3 contains 13 residues. Germline V CDR1 and CDR2: MDHEN, SYDVKM. Trimming pared 7 bases from V and 6 bases from J, leaving 12 bases between. HTBI primers from iRepertoire and Arm-PCR of CDR3 regions yielded the TCR beta libraries. TCRdb fed the multiplex PCR reads into MiXCR, producing one record per CDR3 protein. The sample yields about 420,000 distinct CDR3 sequences, about 15% seen once. These data were also filed under a second study, of T cells in Graves' hyperthyroidism and ophthalmopathy. This second study says: Reasons for excluding patients were uncontrolled infection, other autoimmune disease, pregnancy or lactation.

The chain uses TRBV28 and TRBJ2-2; a possible D gene is TRBD1 (5 bases). The TCR originated in a woman between 18 and 30 years old with Graves disease. Sequencing used peripheral blood mononuclear cells (PBMCs), obtained at new diagnosis, from a patient treated with antithyroid drugs. CDR3 sequence (DNA): TGTGCCAGCATACATTGGGGCGCCGGGGAGCTGTTTTTT. Residues: CASIHWGAGELFF.